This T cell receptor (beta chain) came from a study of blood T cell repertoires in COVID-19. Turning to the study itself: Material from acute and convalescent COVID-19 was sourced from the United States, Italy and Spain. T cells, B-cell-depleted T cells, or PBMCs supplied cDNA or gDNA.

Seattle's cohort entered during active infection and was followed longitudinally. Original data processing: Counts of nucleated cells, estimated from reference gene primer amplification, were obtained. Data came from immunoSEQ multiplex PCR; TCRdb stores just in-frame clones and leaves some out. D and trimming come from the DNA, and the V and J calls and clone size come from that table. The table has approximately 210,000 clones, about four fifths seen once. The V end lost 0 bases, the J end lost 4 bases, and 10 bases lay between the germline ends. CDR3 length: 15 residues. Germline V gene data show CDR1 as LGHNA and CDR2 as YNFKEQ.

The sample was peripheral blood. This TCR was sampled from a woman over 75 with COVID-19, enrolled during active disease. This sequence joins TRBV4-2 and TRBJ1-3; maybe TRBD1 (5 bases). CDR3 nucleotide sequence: TGTGCCAGCAGCCAAGAAGCAGGGTGGGGAAACACCATATATTTT. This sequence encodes CASSQEAGWGNTIYF.